The present T cell receptor (beta chain) was sequenced within a study of cytomegalovirus exposure and HLA in healthy donors. Broader study findings: The productive fraction for most TCR beta V segments was about 90% or about 30% in an earlier analysis. TCR beta sequences numbering around 15,000 were associated with HLA alleles at 0.05 false discovery rate in a later analysis.

PCR involved 60 Vbeta and 13 Jbeta primers. Here immunoSEQ multiplex PCR was the method, and the copy in TCRdb shows in-frame clones only, minus some. The table shows some 200,000 clones, with 9.5% occurring only once. This CDR3 is 13 amino acids long. The ends were cut back, 5 bases at V and 2 bases at J, with 9 bases in the middle. Germline V gene lookup returns CDR1 PRHDT and CDR2 FYEKMQ (reference sequence). This clone has just a few counts. Its antigen is unknown. The receptor was isolated from a woman under 40 in good health and CMV-seropositive. Sequenced: PBMCs. V gene TRBV13 combines with J gene TRBJ2-5, with unresolved D. Here the CDR3 DNA reads TGTGCCAGCAGCCCGCCCGGGCAAGAGACCCAGTACTTC. Its protein is CASSPPGQETQYF.